The clone carrying this T cell receptor beta chain was observed a handful of times. Using immunoSEQ multiplex PCR, the repertoire was profiled, and TCRdb retains in-frame clones only, with some absent. The sample holds about 200,000 clones; roughly four fifths are singletons and the top ten take 13%. This specimen belongs to a study of blood T cell repertoires in COVID-19. Unmatched junction bases numbered 8, after V lost 5 bases and J lost 1 base. The CDR3 sequence is 16 residues long. Germline lookup yields CDR1 LNHDA and CDR2 SQIVND (reference sequence). The rearrangement links TRBV19 to TRBJ2-7, with 10 bases lining up with TRBD1. The sequenced sample was peripheral blood. The sequence was obtained from a man between 45 and 60 years old who had recovered from COVID-19. The CDR3: CASSPRRTGGSYEQYF. The CDR3 nucleotides read TGTGCCAGTAGTCCGCGCAGGACAGGGGGGTCCTACGAGCAGTACTTC.